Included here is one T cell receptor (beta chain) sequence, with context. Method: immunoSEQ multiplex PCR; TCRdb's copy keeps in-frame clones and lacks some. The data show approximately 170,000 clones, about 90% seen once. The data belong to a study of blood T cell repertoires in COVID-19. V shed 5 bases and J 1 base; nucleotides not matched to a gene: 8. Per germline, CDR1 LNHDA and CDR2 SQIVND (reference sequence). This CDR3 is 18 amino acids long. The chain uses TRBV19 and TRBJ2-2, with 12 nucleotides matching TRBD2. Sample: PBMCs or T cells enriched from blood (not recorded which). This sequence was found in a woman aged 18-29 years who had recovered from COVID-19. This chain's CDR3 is CASSLRLAGDLNTGELFF. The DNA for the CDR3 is TGTGCCAGTAGTCTTAGACTAGCGGGAGACCTGAACACCGGGGAGCTGTTTTTT. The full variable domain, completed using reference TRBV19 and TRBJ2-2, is DGGITQSPKYLFRKEGQNVTLSCEQNLNHDAMYWYRQDPGQGLRLIYYSQIVNDFQKGDIAEGYSVSREKKESFPLTVTSAQKNPTAFYLCASSLRLAGDLNTGELFFGEGSRLTVL.